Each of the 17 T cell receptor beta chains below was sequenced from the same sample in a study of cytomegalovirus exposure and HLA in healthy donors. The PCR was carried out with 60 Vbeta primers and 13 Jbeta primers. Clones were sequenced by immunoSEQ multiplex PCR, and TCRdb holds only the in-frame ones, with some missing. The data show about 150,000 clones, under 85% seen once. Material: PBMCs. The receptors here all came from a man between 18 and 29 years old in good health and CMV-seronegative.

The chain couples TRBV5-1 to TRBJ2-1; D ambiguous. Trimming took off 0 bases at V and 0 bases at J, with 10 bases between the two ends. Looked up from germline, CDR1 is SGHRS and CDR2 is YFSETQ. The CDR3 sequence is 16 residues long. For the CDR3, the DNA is TGCGCCAGCAGCTTGGATTTTGCGATCTCCTACAATGAGCAGTTCTTC. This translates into CASSLDFAISYNEQFF.

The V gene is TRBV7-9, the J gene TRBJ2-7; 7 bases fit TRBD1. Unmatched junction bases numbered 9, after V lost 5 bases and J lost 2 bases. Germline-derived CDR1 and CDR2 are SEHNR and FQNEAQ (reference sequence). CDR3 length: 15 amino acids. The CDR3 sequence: CASSPPGQFAYEQYF. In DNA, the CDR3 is TGTGCCAGCAGCCCCCCGGGACAGTTCGCCTACGAGCAGTACTTC.

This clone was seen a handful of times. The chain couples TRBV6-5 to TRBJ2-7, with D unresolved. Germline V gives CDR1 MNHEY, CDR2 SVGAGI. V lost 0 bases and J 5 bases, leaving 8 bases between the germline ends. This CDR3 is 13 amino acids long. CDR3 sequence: CASSYSYNHEQYF. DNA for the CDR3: TGTGCCAGCAGTTACTCGTACAACCACGAGCAGTACTTC.

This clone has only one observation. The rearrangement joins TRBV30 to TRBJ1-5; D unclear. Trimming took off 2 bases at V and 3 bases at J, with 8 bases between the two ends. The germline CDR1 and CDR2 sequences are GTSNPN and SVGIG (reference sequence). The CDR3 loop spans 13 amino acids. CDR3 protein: CAWSWQDNQPQHF. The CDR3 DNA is TGTGCCTGGAGTTGGCAAGACAATCAGCCCCAGCATTTT.

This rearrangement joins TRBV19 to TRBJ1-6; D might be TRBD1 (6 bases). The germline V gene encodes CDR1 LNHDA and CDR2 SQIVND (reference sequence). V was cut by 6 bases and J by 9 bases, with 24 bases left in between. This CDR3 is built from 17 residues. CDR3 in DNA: TGTGCCAGTAGAATAACACCAGGGGCTGATCTATTTTCACCCCTCCACTTT. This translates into CASRITPGADLFSPLHF.

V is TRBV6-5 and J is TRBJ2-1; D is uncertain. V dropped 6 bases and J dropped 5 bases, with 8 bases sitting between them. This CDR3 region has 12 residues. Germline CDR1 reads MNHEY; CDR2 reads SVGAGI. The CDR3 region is CASRISDNEQFF. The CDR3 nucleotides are TGTGCCAGCAGGATCAGCGACAATGAGCAGTTCTTC.

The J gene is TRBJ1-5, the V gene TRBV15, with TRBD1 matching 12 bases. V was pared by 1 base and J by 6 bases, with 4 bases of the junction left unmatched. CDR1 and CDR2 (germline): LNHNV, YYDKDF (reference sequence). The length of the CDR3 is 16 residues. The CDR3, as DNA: TGTGCCACCAGCAGAGCGGGACAGGGGGCTGGTCAGCCCCAGCATTTT. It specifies CATSRAGQGAGQPQHF.

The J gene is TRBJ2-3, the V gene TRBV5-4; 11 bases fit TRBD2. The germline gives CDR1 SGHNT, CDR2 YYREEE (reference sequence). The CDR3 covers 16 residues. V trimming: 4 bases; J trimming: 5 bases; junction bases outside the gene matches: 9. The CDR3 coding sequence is TGTGCCAGCAGCCCGAGACTAGCGGGGACTGTAGATACGCAGTATTTT. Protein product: CASSPRLAGTVDTQYF.

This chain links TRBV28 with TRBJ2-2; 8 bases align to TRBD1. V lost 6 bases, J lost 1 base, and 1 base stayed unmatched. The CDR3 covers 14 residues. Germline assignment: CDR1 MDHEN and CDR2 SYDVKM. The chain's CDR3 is CASRGTGNTGELFF. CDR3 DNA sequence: TGTGCCAGCAGGGGGACAGGGAACACCGGGGAGCTGTTTTTT.

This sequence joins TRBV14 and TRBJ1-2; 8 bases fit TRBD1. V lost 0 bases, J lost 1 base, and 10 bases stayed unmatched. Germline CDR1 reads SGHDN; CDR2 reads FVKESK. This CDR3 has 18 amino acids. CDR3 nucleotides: TGTGCCAGCAGCCAAGATGGGGCAGGGGGCTCCAGTAACTATGGCTACACCTTC. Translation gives CASSQDGAGGSSNYGYTF.

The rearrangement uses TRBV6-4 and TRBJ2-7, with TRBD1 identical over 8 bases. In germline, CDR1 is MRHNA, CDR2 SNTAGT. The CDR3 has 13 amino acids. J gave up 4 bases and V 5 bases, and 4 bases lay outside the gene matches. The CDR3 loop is CASSYDRGYEQYF. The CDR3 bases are TGTGCCAGCAGTTATGACAGGGGTTACGAGCAGTACTTC.

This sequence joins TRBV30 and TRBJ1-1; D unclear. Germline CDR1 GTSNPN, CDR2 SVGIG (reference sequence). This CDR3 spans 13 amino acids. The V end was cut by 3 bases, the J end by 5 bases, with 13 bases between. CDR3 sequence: CAWRARLLTEAFF. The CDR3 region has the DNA TGTGCCTGGAGGGCTAGGTTATTGACTGAAGCTTTCTTT.

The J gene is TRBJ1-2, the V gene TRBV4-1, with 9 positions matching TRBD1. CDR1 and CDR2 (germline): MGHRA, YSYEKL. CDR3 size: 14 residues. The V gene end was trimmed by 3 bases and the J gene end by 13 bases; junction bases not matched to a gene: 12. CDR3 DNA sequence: TGCGCCAGCAGCCACCCGGGACAGGGATTTGTCGGCACCTTC. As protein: CASSHPGQGFVGTF.

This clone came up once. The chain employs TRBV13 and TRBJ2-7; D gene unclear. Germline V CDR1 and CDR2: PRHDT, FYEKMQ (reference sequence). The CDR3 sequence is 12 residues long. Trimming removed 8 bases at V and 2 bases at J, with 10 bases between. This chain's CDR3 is CASGTLTYEQYF. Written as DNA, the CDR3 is TGTGCCAGCGGTACCCTAACCTACGAGCAGTACTTC.

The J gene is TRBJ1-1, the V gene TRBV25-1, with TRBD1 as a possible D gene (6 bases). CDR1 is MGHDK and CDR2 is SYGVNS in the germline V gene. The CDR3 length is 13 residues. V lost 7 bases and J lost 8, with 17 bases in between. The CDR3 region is CASTGNRALEAFF. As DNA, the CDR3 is TGTGCCAGCACTGGGAACAGGGCCTTAGAAGCTTTCTTT.

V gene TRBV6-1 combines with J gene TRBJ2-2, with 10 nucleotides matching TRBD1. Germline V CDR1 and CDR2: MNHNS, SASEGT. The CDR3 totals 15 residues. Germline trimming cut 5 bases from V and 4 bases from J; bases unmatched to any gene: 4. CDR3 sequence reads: CASSTWTGGTGELFF. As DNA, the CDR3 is TGTGCCAGCAGTACCTGGACAGGGGGCACCGGGGAGCTGTTTTTT.

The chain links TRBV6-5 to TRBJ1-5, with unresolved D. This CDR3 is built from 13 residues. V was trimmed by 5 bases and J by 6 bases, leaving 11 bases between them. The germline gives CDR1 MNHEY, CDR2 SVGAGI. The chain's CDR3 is CASSIHFGQPQHF. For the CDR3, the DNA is TGTGCCAGCAGTATCCATTTCGGTCAGCCCCAGCATTTT.